What follows are 12 T cell receptor beta chains derived from one specimen sequenced in a study of T cell responses to AZD1222 COVID-19 vaccine. The table came from immunoSEQ multiplex PCR; TCRdb's copy has only in-frame clones and leaves some out. Of 140,000 or so clones listed, roughly 87% are singletons. The sample in question was peripheral blood, obtained 28 days after the second AZD1222 dose. The receptor source for this set is an adult who received the AZD1222 COVID-19 vaccine.

V usage is TRBV6-5 and J usage is TRBJ2-1; the D is unclear. Germline CDR1 reads MNHEY; CDR2 reads SVGAGI. Deletions cut 5 bases from V and 7 bases from J, with 9 bases between. This CDR3 is built from 12 residues. The CDR3 nucleotides are TGTGCCAGCAGTCGTGGGAAAAATGAGCAGTTCTTC. Amino acids: CASSRGKNEQFF.

DNA of the CDR3: TGTGCCAGCAGTGGCCTTCTCGTCCCAGATACGCAGTATTTT. Protein product: CASSGLLVPDTQYF. This chain links TRBV2 with TRBJ2-3; no reliable D call. V lost 4 bases and J 4 bases, leaving 12 bases between the germline ends. The germline V gene has CDR1 SNHLY and CDR2 FYNNEI. The CDR3 spans 14 residues. Together with reference TRBV2 and TRBJ2-3, the CDR3 gives the full variable domain: EPEVTQTPSHQVTQMGQEVILRCVPISNHLYFYWYRQILGQKVEFLVSFYNNEISEKSEIFDDQFSVERPDGSNFTLKIRSTKLEDSAMYFCASSGLLVPDTQYFGPGTRLTVL.

This clone was seen a few times. V usage is TRBV28 and J usage is TRBJ2-1; D is tentatively TRBD1 or TRBD2 (7 bases each). V was cut by 6 bases and J by 3 bases, with 18 bases left in between. Germline lookup yields CDR1 MDHEN and CDR2 SYDVKM. The length of the CDR3 is 16 residues. CDR3: CASRHREGQLYNEQFF. The CDR3 DNA is TGTGCCAGCAGACATAGGGAGGGACAGCTCTACAATGAGCAGTTCTTC.

The gene calls are TRBV7-2 and TRBJ2-2; TRBD2 matches 12 bases. CDR1 and CDR2 (germline): SGHTA, FQGNSA. Trimming removed 4 bases from V and 2 bases from J; junction bases left unmatched: 5. The CDR3 spans 17 residues. The CDR3 region is CASSSKLAGGNTGELFF. In DNA, the CDR3 is TGTGCCAGCAGCTCCAAACTAGCGGGAGGTAACACCGGGGAGCTGTTTTTT.

The rearrangement links TRBV5-8 to TRBJ2-1; TRBD2 is a possible D gene (6 bases). Germline V lookup: CDR1 SGHTS, CDR2 YDEGEE. Trimming cost V 0 bases and J 4 bases, with 11 bases left between them. The CDR3 has 15 residues. As DNA, the CDR3 is TGTGCCAGCAGCTTGGGCACTGGAGGGTACAATGAGCAGTTCTTC. Translating gives CASSLGTGGYNEQFF.

J is TRBJ2-2 and V is TRBV24-1; D perhaps matches TRBD2 (6 bases). V lost 0 bases, J lost 1 base, and 11 bases lay in between. Germline CDR1 and CDR2: KGHDR and SFDVKD. This CDR3 contains 17 residues. The CDR3 nucleotides are TGTGCCACCAGTGATTTGGGAGGGAGTAAGAACACCGGGGAGCTGTTTTTT. It specifies CATSDLGGSKNTGELFF.

V is TRBV10-3 and J is TRBJ1-4; TRBD1 matches 10 bases. V lost 10 bases and J lost 6; bases outside the gene matches: 11. CDR1 and CDR2 (germline): ENHRY, SYGVKD. The length of the CDR3 is 15 residues. Here the CDR3 DNA reads TGTGCCACCAGAAAAACCGGGACAGGGGATGAAAAACTGTTTTTT. Its translation: CATRKTGTGDEKLFF.

This clone is a singleton in its sample. This chain links TRBV11-2 with TRBJ1-3; D not resolved. Germline lookup yields CDR1 SGHAT and CDR2 FQNNGV. The CDR3 contains 15 residues. Between the trimmed V and J ends, which lost 6 bases and 1 base, there was a span of 13 bases. The CDR3 loop is CASSPVTASGNTIYF. Here the CDR3 DNA reads TGTGCCAGCAGTCCGGTCACAGCGTCTGGAAACACCATATATTTT.

The V and J genes are TRBV29-1 and TRBJ2-4; 7 positions match TRBD2. CDR1 is SQVTM, CDR2 ANQGSEA, per germline. CDR3 length: 11 amino acids. J was trimmed by 7 bases and V by 7 bases; bases with no gene match: 4. The CDR3 loop is CSGSGRNIQYF. DNA for the CDR3: TGCAGCGGTAGCGGGCGGAACATTCAGTACTTC.

This chain connects TRBV27 to TRBJ1-1; D ambiguous. Germline CDR1 is MNHEY and CDR2 is SMNVEV (reference sequence). The CDR3 consists of 14 residues. Deletions cut 5 bases from V and 2 bases from J, with 12 bases between. The CDR3 DNA reads TGTGCCAGCAGTCCCGGTACGTATAACACTGAAGCTTTCTTT. Amino acid sequence: CASSPGTYNTEAFF.

This clone was observed a few times. Other nucleotide sequences from this sample produce the same CDR3. CDR3 sequence reads: CASSLAPYEQYF. CDR3 sequence (DNA): TGTGCCAGCAGTTTGGCGCCCTACGAGCAGTACTTC. This chain links TRBV28 with TRBJ2-7, with no clear D. Germline CDR1 reads MDHEN; CDR2 reads SYDVKM. V lost 3 bases to trimming and J lost 2 bases, with 5 bases between them. CDR3 length: 12 residues.

This clone was seen a single time. This sequence joins TRBV6-5 and TRBJ2-7; D may be TRBD1 (5 bases). Germline V lookup: CDR1 MNHEY, CDR2 SVGAGI. V was pared by 6 bases and J by 7 bases, with 16 bases between. CDR3 length: 13 amino acids. The CDR3: CASSSRTQQEQYF. CDR3 coding DNA: TGTGCCAGCAGCTCGCGGACACAACAAGAGCAGTACTTC.